The clone carrying this TCR beta chain has more than one count but fewer than ten. Its antigen remains unknown. The protocol was immunoSEQ multiplex PCR, while the TCRdb copy is restricted to in-frame clones and leaves out a portion. Of 53,000 or so clones listed, roughly 78% are singletons. Sample time point: week 5, during vaccination. Each dose of the vaccine consisted of 300 ug of mutant IDH1 20-mer peptide, with topical imiquimod. Donors had new IDH1-mutant astrocytomas of WHO grade 3 or 4 (ATRX-lost). This CDR3 is built from 14 residues. Germline CDR1 is SGHVS and CDR2 is FNYEAQ. V gave up 0 bases and J gave up 1 base, with 6 bases separating them. This record comes from a study of a mutant IDH1 vaccine in newly diagnosed glioma. Study summary: In weeks 1, 3, 5, 7, 11, 15, 19 and 23, patients were immunized, eight times in all. The start of vaccination came 4-6 weeks after radiotherapy alone, or with temozolomide cycles. Regarding the study as a whole: Alterations occurring in top peripheral T cell clonotypes seemed unrelated to pseudoprogression.

This chain uses TRBV7-6 with TRBJ1-1, with TRBD1 as a possible D gene (5 bases). The sequence came from a man between 45 and 60 years old with glioma. The sample here was PBMCs, taken from a glioma patient whose treatment included an IDH1 peptide vaccine. The CDR3 here is CASSLAGRNTEAFF. The CDR3 region has the DNA TGTGCCAGCAGCTTAGCGGGGCGGAACACTGAAGCTTTCTTT.